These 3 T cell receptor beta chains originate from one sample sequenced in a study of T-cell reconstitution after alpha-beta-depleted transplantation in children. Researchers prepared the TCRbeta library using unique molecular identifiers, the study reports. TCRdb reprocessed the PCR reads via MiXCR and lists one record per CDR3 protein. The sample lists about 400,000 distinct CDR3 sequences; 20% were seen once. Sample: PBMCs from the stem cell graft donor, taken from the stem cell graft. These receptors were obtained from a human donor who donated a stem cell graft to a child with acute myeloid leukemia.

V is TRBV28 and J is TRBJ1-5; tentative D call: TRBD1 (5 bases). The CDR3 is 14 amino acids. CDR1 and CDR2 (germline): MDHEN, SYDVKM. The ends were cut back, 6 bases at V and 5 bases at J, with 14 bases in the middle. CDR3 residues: CASRAGEGYQPQHF. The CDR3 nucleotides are TGTGCCAGCAGGGCGGGGGAGGGCTATCAGCCCCAGCATTTT.

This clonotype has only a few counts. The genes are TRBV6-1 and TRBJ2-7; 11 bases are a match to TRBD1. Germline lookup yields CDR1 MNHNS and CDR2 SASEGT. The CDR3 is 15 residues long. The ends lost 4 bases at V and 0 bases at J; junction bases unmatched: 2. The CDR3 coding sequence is TGTGCCAGCAGTGCCGGGACAGGGGGCTCCTACGAGCAGTACTTC. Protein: CASSAGTGGSYEQYF.

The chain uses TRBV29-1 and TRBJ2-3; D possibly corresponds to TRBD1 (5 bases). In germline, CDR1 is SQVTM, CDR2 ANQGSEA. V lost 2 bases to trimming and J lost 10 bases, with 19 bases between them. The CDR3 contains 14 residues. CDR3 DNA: TGCAGCGTTGAATCTTGGATCCCCCAACAGGCGCAGTATTTT. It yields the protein CSVESWIPQQAQYF.